The rows below give T cell receptor beta chains drawn from one sample of a study of human T cells and chemical hapten exposure. TCRdb reprocessed the RACE reads with MiXCR, giving one entry per CDR3 protein. Altogether roughly 180,000 distinct CDR3 sequences are present, roughly 15% being singletons, with the ten largest covering 1.7%. The sample in question was whole blood, obtained in connection with sensitization to the hapten diphenylcyclopropenone (DPC). The receptor set was obtained from a woman aged 25 to 39 with alopecia areata. Some clones in this sample may be carry-over from other donors' samples. The CDR3 runs from the conserved cysteine through the conserved F or W. Fields, in order: V gene, clone size, J gene, CDR3 protein. Only some rows state a clone size, as once, few, many or a class for expanded clones.

V: TRBV7-8; size: few; J: TRBJ2-2; CDR3: CASSLVQNTGELFF
V: TRBV5-6; size: NA; J: TRBJ1-1; CDR3: CASGRKDRVRTEAFF
V: TRBV20-1; size: NA; J: TRBJ1-5; CDR3: CSARDGGQHQPQHF
V: TRBV5-4; size: few; J: TRBJ1-2; CDR3: CASSAPNYGYTF
V: TRBV7-2; size: NA; J: TRBJ2-2; CDR3: CASSLGAVHSGELFF
V: TRBV20-1; size: NA; J: TRBJ2-7; CDR3: CSARDPGRVYEQYF
V: TRBV18; size: few; J: TRBJ2-2; CDR3: CASSPGWTGAGELFF
V: TRBV29-1; size: many; J: TRBJ1-1; CDR3: CSVVRPLNTEAFF
V: TRBV14; size: NA; J: TRBJ2-6; CDR3: CASSQRGFGTLSGANVLTF
V: TRBV27; size: few; J: TRBJ2-7; CDR3: CASSLGRGTDASYEQYF
V: TRBV6-5; size: few; J: TRBJ1-6; CDR3: CASSYGSGFNSPLHF
V: TRBV12-3/TRBV12-4; size: NA; J: TRBJ1-4; CDR3: CASSLRLGIATNEKLFF
V: TRBV29-1; size: NA; J: TRBJ2-3; CDR3: CSVEWASLDTQYF
V: TRBV7-8; size: many; J: TRBJ2-7; CDR3: CASSLRPGGPGYEQYF
V: TRBV6-6; size: few; J: TRBJ1-1; CDR3: CASSYSPRQGVGAFF
V: TRBV10-3; size: many; J: TRBJ2-3; CDR3: CAIGLDEGGTQYF
V: TRBV12-3/TRBV12-4; size: NA; J: TRBJ1-4; CDR3: CASSPSRSKGEKLFF
V: TRBV9; size: NA; J: TRBJ2-1; CDR3: CASSVGSGSGGEQFF
V: TRBV7-4; size: many; J: TRBJ1-4; CDR3: CASSLVCRKATNEKLFF
V: TRBV28; size: NA; J: TRBJ1-6; CDR3: CASSRGKSPLHF
V: TRBV28; size: once; J: TRBJ2-2; CDR3: CASTTGVWNTGELFF
V: TRBV3-1; size: NA; J: TRBJ2-1; CDR3: CASSQEVAGYNEQFF
V: TRBV20-1; size: NA; J: TRBJ2-3; CDR3: CSAPREGRTDTQYF
V: TRBV12-3/TRBV12-4; size: few; J: TRBJ2-2; CDR3: CASSSGAVGELFF
V: TRBV7-9; size: few; J: TRBJ1-3; CDR3: CASSLDAAENTIYF
V: TRBV3-1; size: NA; J: TRBJ1-5; CDR3: CASSLSAGTGQGQPQHF
V: TRBV7-7; size: NA; J: TRBJ2-5; CDR3: CASSHGTQETQYF
V: TRBV3-1; size: few; J: TRBJ2-3; CDR3: CASSHSGQTYTDTQYF
V: TRBV7-9; size: few; J: TRBJ1-2; CDR3: CASSRTGVYGYTF
V: TRBV10-2; size: many; J: TRBJ1-1; CDR3: CASRAGGYTEAFF
V: TRBV28; size: few; J: TRBJ2-7; CDR3: CASSPAGTGTYEQYF
V: TRBV13; size: NA; J: TRBJ2-4; CDR3: CASSLAPRKNIQYF
V: TRBV19; size: many; J: TRBJ2-7; CDR3: CASSSGTGRAPLREQYF
V: TRBV12-3/TRBV12-4; size: NA; J: TRBJ1-5; CDR3: CASTTNGGQPQHF
V: TRBV7-2; size: few; J: TRBJ2-1; CDR3: CASSLVGTSSYNEQFF
V: TRBV6-2/TRBV6-3; size: NA; J: TRBJ2-1; CDR3: CASTPNNNEQFF
V: TRBV29-1; size: few; J: TRBJ2-5; CDR3: CSVSGTEDWETQYF
V: TRBV7-3; size: NA; J: TRBJ1-1; CDR3: CASSLGGRNAEAFF
V: TRBV29-1; size: few; J: TRBJ1-5; CDR3: CSAGQGGNQPQHF
V: TRBV29-1; size: many; J: TRBJ1-3; CDR3: CSVDRENTIYF
V: TRBV11-2; size: many; J: TRBJ2-5; CDR3: CASSLTQGHPQETQYF
V: TRBV19; size: few; J: TRBJ1-4; CDR3: CASSSPAGGYRKLFF
V: TRBV6-2/TRBV6-3; size: few; J: TRBJ2-1; CDR3: CASSYGGGRFF
V: TRBV30; size: few; J: TRBJ1-2; CDR3: CAWSVQENYGYTF
V: TRBV6-5; size: few; J: TRBJ1-6; CDR3: CASSPSGYSPLHF
V: TRBV19; size: NA; J: TRBJ2-7; CDR3: CASSKGREFHEQYF
V: TRBV7-6; size: many; J: TRBJ1-1; CDR3: CASSLASPGMNTEAFF
V: TRBV3-1; size: few; J: TRBJ1-1; CDR3: CASSQITGVEAFF